The T cell receptor (beta chain) under discussion was sequenced for a study of regulatory T cells in long-lasting Graves disease. Study as a whole: Duration of antithyroid drug therapy among newly diagnosed Graves' patients was under 3 months.

Documented time point: newly diagnosed GD, antithyroid drugs for less than 3 months. PBMC-derived RNA was used for the TCR library. V lost 5 bases and J lost 0, with 9 bases in between. Germline V gene lookup returns CDR1 DFQATT and CDR2 SNEGSKA (reference sequence). The CDR3 totals 13 residues. Through Arm-PCR of CDR3 regions and iRepertoire HTBI primers, TCR beta libraries were built. TCRdb reprocessed the multiplex PCR reads with MiXCR, giving one entry per CDR3 protein. The sample lists around 400,000 distinct CDR3 sequences; 15% to 19% were seen once. The origin of this receptor is a female donor with Graves disease. The chain couples TRBV20-1 to TRBJ2-3, with a tentative D call TRBD2 (5 bases). Specimen: peripheral blood mononuclear cells (PBMCs), collected at new diagnosis, from a patient treated with antithyroid drugs. The CDR3: CSAERISTDTQYF. As DNA, the CDR3 is TGCAGTGCTGAGCGGATTAGCACAGATACGCAGTATTTT.